The 32 T cell receptor beta chains presented below share a single source sample, sequenced in a study of T cells in Graves' hyperthyroidism and ophthalmopathy. There were TCR beta CDR3 regions amplified from RNA transcripts. Primed by the HTBI set, a first-round RT-PCR was run on the TCR CDR3. TCRdb ran MiXCR on the multiplex PCR reads and lists one entry per CDR3 protein. The sample records hundreds of thousands of distinct CDR3 sequences, 15% to 19% being singletons. The sequenced material came from blood. The receptors shown here come from a woman aged 18 to 35 with Graves' hyperthyroidism that later progressed to Graves' ophthalmopathy.

This sequence joins TRBV15 and TRBJ1-2, with D tentatively TRBD1 (6 bases). There are 14 residues in the CDR3. Germline lookup yields CDR1 LNHNV and CDR2 YYDKDF (reference sequence). V was shortened by 0 bases and J by 4 bases, with 9 bases between the two germline ends. CDR3 coding DNA: TGTGCCACCAGCAGAGATATAGGGGGCTATGGCTACACCTTC. Amino acid sequence: CATSRDIGGYGYTF.

The V gene is TRBV27, the J gene TRBJ1-6, with D maybe TRBD1 (5 bases). The CDR3 runs to 14 residues. The V gene lost 2 bases and the J gene lost 8 bases, with 10 bases spanning the gap. Germline V lookup: CDR1 MNHEY, CDR2 SMNVEV (reference sequence). In DNA, the CDR3 is TGTGCCAGCAGTTTACAGGGCTCCTATTCACCCCTCCACTTT. As protein: CASSLQGSYSPLHF.

The chain is built from TRBV6-1 and TRBJ1-1, with unresolved D. CDR3 length: 11 amino acids. V shed 4 bases and J shed 10 bases, with 10 bases lying between them. Per the germline V gene, CDR1 is MNHNS and CDR2 is SASEGT. DNA for the CDR3: TGTGCCAGCAGTGGGGTTCGCGGAGCTTTCTTT. This encodes CASSGVRGAFF.

This clonotype was seen more than once but under ten times. The genes are TRBV3-1 and TRBJ2-1, with 11 bases lining up with TRBD2. V lost 4 bases and J lost 0; bases outside the gene matches: 8. CDR3 length equals 18 residues. Germline V gene sequence: CDR1 LGHDT, CDR2 YNNKEL (reference sequence). The CDR3: CASSLTSGSIFSYNEQFF. CDR3 nucleotides: TGTGCCAGCAGCCTAACTAGCGGGAGCATCTTCTCCTACAATGAGCAGTTCTTC.

This clonotype was detected ten times or more. The gene calls are TRBV19 and TRBJ1-5; D remains ambiguous. This CDR3 comprises 14 residues. Trimming removed 5 bases from V and 1 base from J, with 9 bases in between. Germline V gene sequence: CDR1 LNHDA, CDR2 SQIVND (reference sequence). CDR3 region: CASSGGRSNQPQHF. The DNA of the CDR3 is TGTGCCAGTAGTGGAGGTAGGAGCAATCAGCCCCAGCATTTT.

This clonotype has a handful of counts. The conserved final phenylalanine or tryptophan is absent from the CDR3, which likely points to a read error. The genes are TRBV6-2 or TRBV6-3 and TRBJ1-2, with D tentatively TRBD1 (5 bases). The CDR3 runs to 14 residues. Germline V gene lookup returns CDR1 MNHEY and CDR2 SVGEGT. V lost 0 bases and J lost 4, with 9 bases in between. The CDR3: CASSYSSRVYGYTL. In nucleotides, the CDR3 is TGTGCCAGCAGTTACTCGAGCAGGGTCTATGGCTACACCCTC.

This chain links TRBV12-3 or TRBV12-4 with TRBJ1-4, with TRBD1 matching over 9 bases. The CDR3 spans 15 residues. V gave up 4 bases and J gave up 4 bases; unmatched junction bases: 4. CDR3 loop: CASSSGQGNNEKLFF. In DNA form, the CDR3 reads TGTGCCAGCAGTTCTGGACAGGGGAATAATGAAAAACTGTTTTTT.

This clonotype occurred a few times. The chain couples TRBV29-1 to TRBJ2-5; possible D gene TRBD1, 5 bases. This CDR3 has 13 residues. Germline CDR1 reads SQVTM; CDR2 reads ANQGSEA. V lost 5 bases and J 4 bases, leaving 14 bases between the germline ends. In DNA form, the CDR3 reads TGCAGCGTTACCCAGGGCATGAGAGAGACCCAGTACTTC. Encoded protein: CSVTQGMRETQYF.

Points on this clonotype: At one of its ends the junction is not consistent with the germline gene, which may arise from a read error. The chain joins TRBV20-1 to TRBJ1-3; no definite D call. This CDR3 comprises 14 residues. CDR1 and CDR2 (germline): DFQATT, SNEGSKA (reference sequence). CDR3 loop: CSALLSTVGDTIYF. CDR3 nucleotide sequence: TGCAGTGCACTCCTCAGCACGGTTGGAGACACCATATATTTT.

The rearrangement links TRBV19 to TRBJ2-3, with D maybe TRBD1 (6 bases). The V end lost 5 bases, the J end lost 0 bases, and 9 bases lay between the germline ends. This CDR3 has 14 residues. Germline loops: CDR1 LNHDA, CDR2 SQIVND (reference sequence). CDR3 amino acids: CASSRDTSTDTQYF. The CDR3, as DNA: TGTGCCAGTAGTCGGGACACTAGCACAGATACGCAGTATTTT.

The J gene is TRBJ2-4, the V gene TRBV12-3 or TRBV12-4; D remains ambiguous. This CDR3 comprises 15 residues. V was clipped by 3 bases and J by 1 base, with 10 bases between them. CDR3 in amino acids: CASSFGPWAKNIQYF. CDR3 DNA sequence: TGTGCCAGCAGTTTTGGCCCCTGGGCCAAAAACATTCAGTACTTC.

This clonotype was seen many times. The CDR3, as DNA: TGTGCCAGCAGTTACCAGGACAGGCTGAGCTCCTACAATGAGCAGTTCTTC. The encoded protein is CASSYQDRLSSYNEQFF. This chain uses TRBV6-5 with TRBJ2-1; 7 nucleotides match TRBD1. V gave up 2 bases and J gave up 0 bases; unmatched junction bases: 7. Germline assignment: CDR1 MNHEY and CDR2 SVGAGI. This CDR3 has 17 amino acids.

The chain employs TRBV6-2 or TRBV6-3 and TRBJ2-1; D not resolved. The CDR3 has 16 amino acids. Per the germline V gene, CDR1 is MNHEY and CDR2 is SVGEGT. V was cut by 2 bases and J by 0 bases, with 11 bases left in between. Here the CDR3 DNA reads TGTGCCAGCAGTTACGCGACACTAAGCTCCTACAATGAGCAGTTCTTC. This gives the protein CASSYATLSSYNEQFF.

This clonotype was counted a few times. This sequence may be a read error, since a much larger clone differs from it by one base. The chain combines TRBV28 with TRBJ2-1; tentative D call: TRBD2 (7 bases). This CDR3 spans 16 amino acids. Per germline, CDR1 MDHEN and CDR2 SYDVKM. Trimming took 7 bases from V and 8 from J, leaving 24 bases between them. CDR3 residues: CASTIKGGPYRDEQFF. The CDR3 DNA reads as TGTGCCAGCACTATAAAGGGGGGGCCTTATAGGGATGAGCAGTTCTTC. Based on the CDR3 plus reference TRBV28 and TRBJ2-1, the full variable domain is DVKVTQSSRYLVKRTGEKVFLECVQDMDHENMFWYRQDPGLGLRLIYFSYDVKMKEKGDIPEGYSVSREKKERFSLILESASTNQTSMYLCASTIKGGPYRDEQFFGPGTRLTVL.

The table lists this clonotype with many counts. The chain carries TRBV5-1 and TRBJ2-7, with 10 bases lining up with TRBD2. The germline CDR1 and CDR2 sequences are SGHRS and YFSETQ. This CDR3 is 15 amino acids long. V shed 4 bases, J shed 7 bases, and the junction held 11 bases outside the gene matches. CDR3 region: CASSPWLAGAIEQYF. CDR3 in DNA: TGCGCCAGCAGCCCATGGCTAGCGGGAGCGATAGAGCAGTACTTC.

This clonotype came up many times. The rearrangement uses TRBV27 and TRBJ2-3; D may be TRBD2 (6 bases). V dropped 2 bases and J dropped 6 bases, with 9 bases sitting between them. The CDR3 length is 13 residues. The germline gives CDR1 MNHEY, CDR2 SMNVEV (reference sequence). The CDR3 nucleotides read TGTGCCAGCAGTTTAGGGGGGTTTGATACGCAGTATTTT. Protein sequence: CASSLGGFDTQYF.

Here the CDR3 reads CASSPSSTGELFF. The CDR3 nucleotides are TGTGCCAGCAGCCCCAGCAGCACCGGGGAGCTGTTTTTT. The V and J genes are TRBV6-2 or TRBV6-3 and TRBJ2-2; no definite D call. The CDR3 sequence is 13 residues long. Trimming took off 6 bases at V and 4 bases at J, with 9 bases between the two ends. Germline CDR1 is MNHEY and CDR2 is SVGEGT.

This clonotype was seen ten or more times. V is TRBV27 and J is TRBJ2-1; 10 bases align to TRBD1. V was clipped by 3 bases and J by 2 bases; unmatched bases: 1. The germline V gene has CDR1 MNHEY and CDR2 SMNVEV (reference sequence). The CDR3 covers 15 residues. The CDR3 nucleotides read TGTGCCAGCAGTTTCGGACAGGGGGCCTACAATGAGCAGTTCTTC. Translation: CASSFGQGAYNEQFF.

Many counts were recorded for this clonotype. The chain uses TRBV28 and TRBJ1-1; D remains ambiguous. The CDR3 covers 13 residues. Trimming pared 5 bases from V and 1 base from J, leaving 8 bases between. CDR1 is MDHEN, CDR2 SYDVKM, per germline. This chain's CDR3 is CASSTSKNTEAFF. As DNA, the CDR3 is TGTGCCAGCAGTACCTCGAAGAACACTGAAGCTTTCTTT.

This chain uses TRBV9 with TRBJ1-3, with D perhaps matching TRBD1 (6 bases). The ends were cut back, 4 bases at V and 3 bases at J, with 14 bases in the middle. Germline V CDR1 and CDR2: SGDLS, YYNGEE. The CDR3 covers 15 residues. The CDR3 region is CASSPGQSDGNTIYF. CDR3 nucleotide sequence: TGTGCCAGCAGCCCAGGACAGTCGGATGGAAACACCATATATTTT.

There are many counts of this clonotype. The V call is TRBV27, the J call TRBJ2-1; D may correspond to TRBD1 or TRBD2 (5 bases each). Trimming cost V 5 bases and J 0 bases, with 14 bases left between them. The length of the CDR3 is 16 residues. From germline, CDR1 is MNHEY and CDR2 SMNVEV (reference sequence). The CDR3 bases are TGTGCCAGCAGTCGAGAAGCAGGGACCTCCTACAATGAGCAGTTCTTC. Its translation: CASSREAGTSYNEQFF.

This clonotype was observed a handful of times. This chain connects TRBV20-1 to TRBJ2-7; no firm D call. The germline V and J ends were trimmed by 5 bases and 2 bases, with 10 bases remaining between them. This CDR3 has 12 amino acids. CDR1 and CDR2 (germline): DFQATT, SNEGSKA (reference sequence). CDR3 DNA: TGCAGTGCTGTCGGGTTGGCCTACGAGCAGTACTTC. It codes for CSAVGLAYEQYF.

This clonotype was counted between two and nine times. The chain is built from TRBV3-1 and TRBJ2-1, with D possibly TRBD2 on 6 matching bases. The V gene lost 4 bases and the J gene lost 9 bases, with 22 bases spanning the gap. This CDR3 has 16 amino acids. Looked up from germline, CDR1 is LGHDT and CDR2 is YNNKEL (reference sequence). DNA of the CDR3: TGTGCCAGCAGCCCTGGACTAACTCTCCTAATGGTTGAGCAGTTCTTC. Encoded protein: CASSPGLTLLMVEQFF.

The sample holds many counts of this clonotype. This chain connects TRBV10-3 to TRBJ2-7; TRBD1 might be the D (5 bases). V was pared by 1 base and J by 5 bases, with 18 bases between. CDR3 length equals 16 residues. Germline CDR1 ENHRY, CDR2 SYGVKD. The CDR3 spells CAISELGPSEENEQYF. CDR3 DNA sequence: TGTGCCATCAGTGAGTTGGGGCCCTCAGAGGAGAACGAGCAGTACTTC.

This clonotype was counted at least ten times. The gene calls are TRBV6-1 and TRBJ2-7; D not resolved. Trimming removed 3 bases from V and 3 bases from J, with 9 bases in between. The CDR3 totals 13 residues. From germline, CDR1 is MNHNS and CDR2 SASEGT. The CDR3 DNA follows: TGTGCCAGCAGTGAGCACGTCGTCTACGAGCAGTACTTC. This codes for CASSEHVVYEQYF.

This rearrangement joins TRBV12-3 or TRBV12-4 to TRBJ2-2, with 8 positions matching TRBD1. The CDR3 loop spans 16 amino acids. V gave up 5 bases and J gave up 5 bases; unmatched junction bases: 10. CDR3 sequence: CASSRYQGARTGELFF. CDR3 in DNA: TGTGCCAGCAGTCGGTATCAGGGGGCGCGGACCGGGGAGCTGTTTTTT.

With respect to this clonotype: An end of the junction differs from the germline gene, which may be a read error. The CDR3 sequence: CAGSVVSRYGELFF. Written as DNA, the CDR3 is TGTGCCGGCAGCGTAGTTTCGCGGTACGGGGAGCTGTTTTTT. V and J are TRBV9 and TRBJ2-2; D call uncertain. The CDR3 runs 14 residues. The V gene's germline CDR1 is SGDLS and CDR2 YYNGEE.

A single count supports this clonotype. This rearrangement joins TRBV9 to TRBJ2-3, with TRBD1 as a possible D gene (5 bases). CDR1 is SGDLS and CDR2 is YYNGEE in the germline V gene. CDR3 length: 15 amino acids. V lost 2 bases and J lost 2, with 12 bases in between. The CDR3 here is CASSVKGRITDTQYF. CDR3 DNA sequence: TGTGCCAGCAGCGTGAAGGGGCGCATCACAGATACGCAGTATTTT.

CDR3 protein: CASSARRNEQFF. CDR3 bases: TGTGCCAGCAGCGCCCGTCGCAATGAGCAGTTCTTC. The V gene is TRBV5-8, the J gene TRBJ2-1, with no clear D. Germline V gene data show CDR1 as SGHTS and CDR2 as YDEGEE. The CDR3 is made up of 12 amino acids. V dropped 4 bases and J dropped 6 bases, with 8 bases sitting between them.

The V gene is TRBV7-8, the J gene TRBJ2-7, with D possibly TRBD1 on 5 matching bases. The CDR3 has 17 residues. V was pared by 1 base and J by 2 bases, with 18 bases between. Germline V gene data show CDR1 as SGHVS and CDR2 as FQNEAQ. The CDR3 nucleotides read TGTGCCAGCAGCTTAGTTAAAGGGAACAGGTCGACCTACGAGCAGTACTTC. Translation: CASSLVKGNRSTYEQYF. Drawing the rest from reference TRBV7-8 and TRBJ2-7, the complete variable domain is GAGVSQSPRYKVAKRGQDVALRCDPISGHVSLFWYQQALGQGPEFLTYFQNEAQLDKSGLPSDRFFAERPEGSVSTLKIQRTQQEDSAVYLCASSLVKGNRSTYEQYFGPGTRLTVT.

This clonotype was seen at least ten times. The J gene is TRBJ2-7, the V gene TRBV28; TRBD1 might be the D (7 bases). Germline V gene data show CDR1 as MDHEN and CDR2 as SYDVKM. The CDR3 has 14 residues. Trimming pared 2 bases from V and 3 bases from J, leaving 11 bases between. The CDR3 spells CASSLGGDSYEQYF. In DNA form, the CDR3 reads TGTGCCAGCAGTTTAGGAGGGGACAGCTACGAGCAGTACTTC.

The CDR3 reads CASSHGTSGRWTGELFF. In nucleotides, the CDR3 is TGTGCCAGCAGCCACGGGACTAGCGGGAGATGGACCGGGGAGCTGTTTTTT. The chain is built from TRBV3-1 and TRBJ2-2; 14 bases line up with TRBD2. Germline loops: CDR1 LGHDT, CDR2 YNNKEL (reference sequence). J gave up 5 bases and V 3 bases, and 5 bases lay outside the gene matches. The CDR3 length is 17 residues.